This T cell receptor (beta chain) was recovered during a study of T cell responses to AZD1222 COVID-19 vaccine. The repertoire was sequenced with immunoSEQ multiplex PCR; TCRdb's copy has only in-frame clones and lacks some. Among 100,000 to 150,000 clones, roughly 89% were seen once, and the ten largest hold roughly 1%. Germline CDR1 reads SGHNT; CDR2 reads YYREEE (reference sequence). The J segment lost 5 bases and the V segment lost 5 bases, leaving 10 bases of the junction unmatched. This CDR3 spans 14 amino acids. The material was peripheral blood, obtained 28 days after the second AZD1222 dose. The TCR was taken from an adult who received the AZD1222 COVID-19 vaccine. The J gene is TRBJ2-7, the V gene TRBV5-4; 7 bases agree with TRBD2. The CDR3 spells CASSPGEGFHEQYF. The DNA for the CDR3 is TGTGCCAGCAGTCCCGGGGAGGGCTTCCACGAGCAGTACTTC.